Below, 23 T cell receptor beta chains from the same sample are listed, as sequenced in a study of blood T cell repertoires in COVID-19. The protocol was immunoSEQ multiplex PCR, while the TCRdb copy is restricted to in-frame clones and leaves out a portion. The repertoire holds hundreds of thousands of clones, with about four fifths as singletons. Sequenced material: peripheral blood. The receptor source for this set is a woman aged 80 or over with COVID-19, enrolled during active disease.

This clone was seen a single time. The chain employs TRBV28 and TRBJ2-7, with TRBD1 identical over 7 bases. V shed 7 bases, J shed 4 bases, and the junction held 7 bases outside the gene matches. The CDR3 spans 13 residues. Germline V gene data show CDR1 as MDHEN and CDR2 as SYDVKM. The CDR3 DNA reads as TGTGCCAGCAATTATCAGGGGGTGTACGAGCAGTACTTC. This encodes CASNYQGVYEQYF.

Concerning this clone: Other DNA variants within this sample encode the same CDR3. This chain joins TRBV30 and TRBJ1-6, with TRBD1 as a possible D gene (6 bases). V lost 3 bases and J 7 bases, leaving 10 bases between the germline ends. CDR3 size: 13 residues. Germline assignment: CDR1 GTSNPN and CDR2 SVGIG (reference sequence). The CDR3 coding sequence is TGTGCCTGGAGCGGGCAGGGGAATTCACCCCTCCACTTT. This encodes CAWSGQGNSPLHF. Drawing the rest from reference TRBV30 and TRBJ1-6, the complete variable domain is SQTIHQWPATLVQPVGSPLSLECTVEGTSNPNLYWYRQAAGRGLQLLFYSVGIGQISSEVPQNLSASRPQDRQFILSSKKLLLSDSGFYLCAWSGQGNSPLHFGNGTRLTVT.

V gene TRBV11-2 combines with J gene TRBJ1-2; TRBD1 aligns across 7 bases. This CDR3 is 18 amino acids long. The V gene end was trimmed by 0 bases and the J gene end by 8 bases; junction bases not matched to a gene: 18. The germline V gene encodes CDR1 SGHAT and CDR2 FQNNGV. CDR3 in DNA: TGTGCCAGCAGCTTAGAAGGGTTGCGGCGCAGGGGGGTTTTCGGCTACACCTTC. Its protein is CASSLEGLRRRGVFGYTF.

The chain carries TRBV4-2 and TRBJ1-3, with D hard to call. Deletions cut 3 bases from V and 8 bases from J, with 20 bases between. The CDR3 contains 16 residues. Looked up from germline, CDR1 is LGHNA and CDR2 is YNFKEQ. The CDR3 sequence: CASSQVPLASRDTIYF. The CDR3 DNA reads TGTGCCAGCAGCCAGGTCCCTTTGGCTAGCCGAGACACCATATATTTT.

The V call is TRBV7-2, the J call TRBJ2-7; 10 nucleotides align to TRBD1. The germline V gene has CDR1 SGHTA and CDR2 FQGNSA. V was pared by 5 bases and J by 2 bases, with 12 bases of the junction left unmatched. CDR3 length: 17 amino acids. This chain's CDR3 is CASSIRPTGTGAYEQYF. CDR3 nucleotides: TGTGCCAGCAGCATCAGACCAACCGGGACAGGGGCCTACGAGCAGTACTTC.

CDR3 bases: TGCGCCAGCAGCTTGGAGGGGCGCCCCCTGACATCACCCCTCCACTTT. Amino acid sequence: CASSLEGRPLTSPLHF. The V gene is TRBV5-1, the J gene TRBJ1-6, with D tentatively TRBD1 (5 bases). Trimming shortened V by 0 bases and J by 10 bases, and 17 bases separated the two germline ends. CDR1 is SGHRS and CDR2 is YFSETQ in the germline V gene. This CDR3 has 16 residues.

This clone was found once. The chain employs TRBV5-1 and TRBJ1-1, with a possible D match to TRBD1 (5 bases). The V end was cut by 2 bases, the J end by 5 bases, with 7 bases between. CDR1 and CDR2 (germline): SGHRS, YFSETQ. The CDR3 extends over 12 amino acids. This CDR3 is CASSFGGTEAFF. The CDR3 DNA reads TGCGCCAGCAGCTTTGGGGGGACTGAAGCTTTCTTT.

The sample holds one count of this clone. The rearrangement links TRBV4-2 to TRBJ1-1, with a tentative D call TRBD1 (6 bases). V lost 0 bases, J lost 1 base, and 12 bases lay in between. The CDR3 covers 16 residues. Germline-derived CDR1 and CDR2 are LGHNA and YNFKEQ. This CDR3 is CASSQDFGTTNTEAFF. CDR3 coding DNA: TGTGCCAGCAGCCAAGATTTTGGGACAACGAACACTGAAGCTTTCTTT.

V usage is TRBV4-1 and J usage is TRBJ2-7; 7 nucleotides agree with TRBD2. J gave up 0 bases and V 4 bases, and 9 bases lay outside the gene matches. CDR3 size: 16 residues. The V gene's germline CDR1 is MGHRA and CDR2 YSYEKL. CDR3 sequence reads: CASSPLGRGNSYEQYF. Written as DNA, the CDR3 is TGCGCCAGCAGCCCTCTGGGGCGGGGGAACTCCTACGAGCAGTACTTC.

As for this clone: The sample contains more than one DNA sequence encoding this CDR3. The rearrangement links TRBV5-1 to TRBJ2-1; D is possibly TRBD1 (6 bases). This CDR3 is 15 amino acids long. Germline V gene data show CDR1 as SGHRS and CDR2 as YFSETQ. V was pared by 0 bases and J by 1 base, with 8 bases between. The CDR3 loop is CASSLEQGSYNEQFF. In DNA form, the CDR3 reads TGCGCCAGCAGCTTGGAACAGGGTTCCTACAATGAGCAGTTCTTC. Based on the CDR3 plus reference TRBV5-1 and TRBJ2-1, the full variable domain is KAGVTQTPRYLIKTRGQQVTLSCSPISGHRSVSWYQQTPGQGLQFLFEYFSETQRNKGNFPGRFSGRQFSNSRSEMNVSTLELGDSALYLCASSLEQGSYNEQFFGPGTRLTVL.

This clone was found once. The chain links TRBV11-2 to TRBJ1-4; D gene uncertain. Germline V gene lookup returns CDR1 SGHAT and CDR2 FQNNGV. The CDR3 totals 14 residues. Trimming left V 5 bases short and J 4 bases short, with 11 bases between. The CDR3 loop reads CASSSGLYNEKLFF. Written as DNA, the CDR3 is TGTGCCAGCAGCAGCGGACTGTATAATGAAAAACTGTTTTTT. Using reference TRBV11-2 and TRBJ1-4 for the parts outside the CDR3, the full variable domain is EAGVAQSPRYKIIEKRQSVAFWCNPISGHATLYWYQQILGQGPKLLIQFQNNGVVDDSQLPKDRFSAERLKGVDSTLKIQPAKLEDSAVYLCASSSGLYNEKLFFGSGTQLSVL.

This chain connects TRBV30 to TRBJ1-1; a possible D gene is TRBD1 (5 bases). The CDR3 extends over 16 amino acids. Trimming removed 0 bases at V and 7 bases at J, with 21 bases between. CDR1 is GTSNPN, CDR2 SVGIG, per germline (reference sequence). The DNA of the CDR3 is TGTGCCTGGAGTGTGCGGGGGGTACATTCCGGTGGTGAAGCTTTCTTT. This translates into CAWSVRGVHSGGEAFF.

In DNA, the CDR3 is TGTGCCAGCAGTTCCCCAACAGGGAAGCATCAGCCCCAGCATTTT. Amino acids: CASSSPTGKHQPQHF. The chain carries TRBV6-5 and TRBJ1-5; TRBD1 might be the D (6 bases). V dropped 4 bases and J dropped 5 bases, with 15 bases sitting between them. Germline assignment: CDR1 MNHEY and CDR2 SVGAGI. The CDR3 has 15 residues.

This clone was seen a single time. V usage is TRBV27 and J usage is TRBJ1-6, with D possibly being TRBD1 (5 bases). This CDR3 has 15 amino acids. V was shortened by 2 bases and J by 9 bases, with 14 bases between the two germline ends. Per germline, CDR1 MNHEY and CDR2 SMNVEV (reference sequence). CDR3 loop: CASSLQGSKGSPLHF. The DNA for the CDR3 is TGTGCCAGCAGTTTACAGGGTAGTAAGGGTTCACCCCTCCACTTT.

V is TRBV7-6 and J is TRBJ2-1; 7 bases match TRBD1. The CDR3 has 13 amino acids. Germline trimming cut 4 bases from V and 10 bases from J; bases unmatched to any gene: 7. The germline V gene encodes CDR1 SGHVS and CDR2 FNYEAQ. CDR3 DNA: TGTGCCAGCAGCTCTCGACAGGGATGGGAGCAGTTCTTC. Translating gives CASSSRQGWEQFF.

This clone has only one observation. The chain employs TRBV10-2 and TRBJ2-1; the match to TRBD2 covers 12 bases. CDR1 is WSHSY, CDR2 SAAADI, per germline. Losses at the gene ends were 6 bases for V and 10 bases for J; bases not matched to a gene: 10. CDR3 length: 15 amino acids. This CDR3 is CASRARTSGTREQFF. CDR3 nucleotide sequence: TGCGCCAGCAGGGCTCGGACTAGCGGGACCAGGGAGCAGTTCTTC.

This clone is a singleton in its sample. This rearrangement joins TRBV6-5 to TRBJ2-2; unclear D gene. Germline CDR1 MNHEY, CDR2 SVGAGI. V was clipped by 6 bases and J by 2 bases, with 10 bases between them. The CDR3 totals 14 residues. Written as DNA, the CDR3 is TGTGCCAGCAGGACCTACAGAAACACCGGGGAGCTGTTTTTT. Its protein product is CASRTYRNTGELFF.

Only a few counts were recorded for this clone. The CDR3 coding sequence is TGTGCCAGCAGTCAGGACAAGGCGAACTATGGCTACACCTTC. As protein: CASSQDKANYGYTF. The chain combines TRBV2 with TRBJ1-2; D may be TRBD1 (5 bases). This CDR3 region has 14 residues. V dropped 5 bases and J dropped 2 bases, with 12 bases sitting between them. Per the germline V gene, CDR1 is SNHLY and CDR2 is FYNNEI.

The rearrangement joins TRBV6-4 to TRBJ2-1; TRBD2 matches 8 bases. After removal of 4 bases from V and 0 bases from J, the junction contained 5 bases not matched to a gene. The length of the CDR3 is 16 residues. Germline lookup yields CDR1 MRHNA and CDR2 SNTAGT. The DNA of the CDR3 is TGTGCCAGCAGTGCCGAGCGGGGGAGCTCCTACAATGAGCAGTTCTTC. Amino acids: CASSAERGSSYNEQFF.

The chain recombines TRBV5-4 with TRBJ1-4, with 8 bases that match TRBD1. V trimming: 0 bases; J trimming: 3 bases; junction bases outside the gene matches: 4. Germline assignment: CDR1 SGHNT and CDR2 YYREEE (reference sequence). This CDR3 has 16 residues. The CDR3, as DNA: TGTGCCAGCAGCTTGGGACAGGGGCCATCTAATGAAAAACTGTTTTTT. It encodes CASSLGQGPSNEKLFF.

The chain carries TRBV3-1 (or the pseudogene TRBV3-2) and TRBJ1-5; D gene ambiguous. Germline V gene sequence: CDR1 LGHDT, CDR2 YNNKEL (reference sequence). Trimming removed 0 bases at V and 7 bases at J, with 7 bases between. The CDR3 has 13 residues. The CDR3 here is CASSQDGRQPQHF. In DNA form, the CDR3 reads TGTGCCAGCAGCCAAGACGGGAGACAGCCCCAGCATTTT.

The chain links TRBV7-9 to TRBJ1-1; D remains ambiguous. CDR1 SEHNR and CDR2 FQNEAQ come from the germline V gene (reference sequence). The germline V and J ends were trimmed by 4 bases and 5 bases, with 5 bases remaining between them. This CDR3 is built from 11 residues. Here the CDR3 reads CASSSETEAFF. CDR3 nucleotides: TGTGCCAGCAGCTCGGAGACTGAAGCTTTCTTT.

J is TRBJ2-1 and V is TRBV7-2; D is possibly TRBD2 (5 bases). Germline V lookup: CDR1 SGHTA, CDR2 FQGNSA. CDR3 length: 15 amino acids. The ends were cut back, 1 base at V and 4 bases at J, with 11 bases in the middle. In DNA form, the CDR3 reads TGTGCCAGCAGCTTAGAACTAGTTAGGTACAATGAGCAGTTCTTC. Its translation: CASSLELVRYNEQFF.